These 15 T cell receptor beta chains share one sample of origin, sequenced in a study of shared clonotypes between healthy human individuals. Libraries were prepared by immunoSEQ multiplex PCR; TCRdb keeps only in-frame clonotypes and omits some of them. Among a few hundred thousand clones listed, 75% to 80% were seen once. The sample was PBMCs. These receptor sequences come from a woman between 40 and 50 years old in good health. Some clones in this sample may be carry-over from other donors' samples.

As concerns this clone: The junction departs from the called germline gene at one end, perhaps through a read error. The V and J genes are TRBV7-6 and TRBJ2-1; 9 bases match TRBD1. This CDR3 is 12 amino acids long. Germline V gives CDR1 SGHVS, CDR2 FNYEAQ. CDR3 loop: CASSSRTGEPFF. In DNA, the CDR3 is TGTGCCAGCAGCTCCCGGACAGGGGAGCCGTTCTTC.

The CDR3 region has the DNA TGTGCCAGCAGCCAGGGAAGAGTTAGCAATCAGCCCCAGCATTTT. Its protein product is CASSQGRVSNQPQHF. The rearrangement links TRBV4-2 to TRBJ1-5; unclear D gene. This CDR3 has 15 amino acids. V lost 3 bases to trimming and J lost 0 bases, with 9 bases between them. Germline V CDR1 and CDR2: LGHNA, YNFKEQ.

V and J are TRBV7-9 and TRBJ2-7, with 9 bases aligning to TRBD2. The CDR3 is made up of 15 amino acids. J lost 3 bases, V lost 2 bases, and 5 bases had no gene match. Germline CDR1 reads SEHNR; CDR2 reads FQNEAQ (reference sequence). The CDR3 protein is CASSLSAGGFYEQYF. The CDR3 region has the DNA TGTGCCAGCAGCTTATCTGCGGGAGGGTTCTACGAGCAGTACTTC.

The V call is TRBV2, the J call TRBJ2-5; maybe TRBD2 (6 bases). V lost 9 bases and J lost 4, with 18 bases in between. This CDR3 is 14 amino acids long. Germline V gene sequence: CDR1 SNHLY, CDR2 FYNNEI. CDR3 bases: TGTGCCAGTAGGATAGGCGGGAATGGAGAGACCCAGTACTTC. This sequence encodes CASRIGGNGETQYF.

This clone was found a few times. J is TRBJ1-1 and V is TRBV29-1; no reliable D call. CDR1 is SQVTM, CDR2 ANQGSEA, per germline. The CDR3 runs 13 residues. Trimming stripped 4 bases from V and 1 base from J, with 10 bases between. CDR3: CSVGRHQNTEAFF. The CDR3 DNA is TGCAGCGTTGGGCGACACCAGAACACTGAAGCTTTCTTT.

This sequence joins TRBV19 and TRBJ1-2, with 8 bases fitting TRBD1. Germline CDR1 LNHDA, CDR2 SQIVND (reference sequence). V dropped 4 bases and J dropped 6; count of bases not matched to a gene: 7. CDR3 length: 14 amino acids. For the CDR3, the DNA is TGTGCCAGTAGTACGACAGGGGTCGAGGATGGCTACACCTTC. Translation gives CASSTTGVEDGYTF.

V gene TRBV7-9 combines with J gene TRBJ1-4, with D uncertain. Germline V gives CDR1 SEHNR, CDR2 FQNEAQ (reference sequence). The CDR3 is 13 residues long. Trimming stripped 3 bases from V and 6 bases from J, with 8 bases between. CDR3 DNA: TGTGCCAGCAGCTTTCAACTGGATGAAAAACTGTTTTTT. Its protein product is CASSFQLDEKLFF.

The chain has TRBV5-4 and TRBJ1-1; the D is unclear. Germline V lookup: CDR1 SGHNT, CDR2 YYREEE (reference sequence). V lost 0 bases, J lost 4 bases, and 4 bases lay in between. This CDR3 has 12 amino acids. The CDR3: CASSLDGTEAFF. DNA of the CDR3: TGTGCCAGCAGCTTGGACGGCACTGAAGCTTTCTTT.

The rearrangement joins TRBV6-4 to TRBJ2-5, with a possible D match to TRBD2 (8 bases). The closer fit of TRBJ2-7 to the DNA end suggests the J call may be wrong. Germline-derived CDR1 and CDR2 are MRHNA and SNTAGT. This CDR3 spans 15 amino acids. The CDR3 nucleotides read TGTGCCAGCATCGAACGGGGGGGACAGCGCTACGAGCAGTACTTC. Protein product: CASIERGGQRYEQYF.

In this sample, this clone turned up a few times. V is TRBV29-1 and J is TRBJ1-3; 8 bases align to TRBD1. The CDR3 is 14 residues long. Per germline, CDR1 SQVTM and CDR2 ANQGSEA. The junction had 5 bases not matched to a gene; V was cut back by 4 bases and J by 3 bases. The CDR3 DNA is TGCAGCGTTGTAGACAGGGGTCTTGGAAACACCATATATTTT. It codes for CSVVDRGLGNTIYF.

The rearrangement links TRBV5-1 to TRBJ2-5; D remains unclear. The better agreement between TRBJ2-7 and the DNA end casts doubt on the J call. The germline CDR1 and CDR2 sequences are SGHRS and YFSETQ. The CDR3 has 15 residues. CDR3 nucleotide sequence: TGCGCCAGCAGCTTGGCACTCACCCCCTCCTACGAGCAGTACTTC. Translating it yields CASSLALTPSYEQYF.

On this clone: A far larger clone is off by one base, so a read error is likely. This chain joins TRBV10-3 and TRBJ2-3, with 16 nucleotides matching TRBD2. Germline-derived CDR1 and CDR2 are ENHRY and SYGVKD. This CDR3 comprises 17 residues. The CDR3 protein is CAVSEKGLAGGTDTQYF. CDR3 sequence (DNA): TGTGCCGTCAGTGAGAAGGGACTAGCGGGAGGGACAGATACGCAGTATTTT.

J is TRBJ2-7 and V is TRBV11-2; 8 positions agree with TRBD2. Germline CDR1 and CDR2: SGHAT and FQNNGV. Losses at the gene ends were 5 bases for V and 6 bases for J; bases not matched to a gene: 9. The CDR3 is 14 amino acids. This CDR3 reads CASSPLRGASEQYF. CDR3 bases: TGTGCCAGCAGCCCCCTGCGGGGGGCATCCGAGCAGTACTTC.

The genes are TRBV7-9 and TRBJ1-2; D is ambiguous. CDR1 and CDR2 from the germline V gene are SEHNR and FQNEAQ (reference sequence). This CDR3 comprises 16 residues. The ends were cut back, 0 bases at V and 5 bases at J, with 16 bases in the middle. The CDR3, as DNA: TGTGCCAGCAGCTTAGCGGACGGAGGACTGACTTATGGCTACACCTTC. It yields the protein CASSLADGGLTYGYTF. The full variable domain, completed using reference TRBV7-9 and TRBJ1-2, is DTGVSQNPRHKITKRGQNVTFRCDPISEHNRLYWYRQTLGQGPEFLTYFQNEAQLEKSRLLSDRFSAERPKGSFSTLEIQRTEQGDSAMYLCASSLADGGLTYGYTFGSGTRLTVV.

The V call is TRBV9, the J call TRBJ2-7; the match to TRBD1 covers 10 bases. V was pared by 0 bases and J by 3 bases, with 3 bases of the junction left unmatched. Germline loops: CDR1 SGDLS, CDR2 YYNGEE. The length of the CDR3 is 15 residues. CDR3 nucleotide sequence: TGTGCCAGCAGCGTAGGGGGGACAGGGGACTACGAGCAGTACTTC. As protein: CASSVGGTGDYEQYF.